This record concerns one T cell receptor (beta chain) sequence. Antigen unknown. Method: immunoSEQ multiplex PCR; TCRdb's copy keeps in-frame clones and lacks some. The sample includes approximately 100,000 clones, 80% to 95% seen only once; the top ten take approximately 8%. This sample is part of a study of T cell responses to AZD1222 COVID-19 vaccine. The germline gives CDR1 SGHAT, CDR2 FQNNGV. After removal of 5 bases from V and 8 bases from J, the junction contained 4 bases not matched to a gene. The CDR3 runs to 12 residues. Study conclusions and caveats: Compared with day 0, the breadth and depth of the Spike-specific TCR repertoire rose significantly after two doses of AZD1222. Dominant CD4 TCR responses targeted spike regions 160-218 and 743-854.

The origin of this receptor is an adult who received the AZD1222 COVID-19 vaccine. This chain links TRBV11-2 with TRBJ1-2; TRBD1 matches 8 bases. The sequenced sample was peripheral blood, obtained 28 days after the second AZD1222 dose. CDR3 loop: CASSGDRRGYTF. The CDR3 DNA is TGTGCCAGCAGCGGGGACAGGAGAGGCTACACCTTC.